This T cell receptor (beta chain) appears in the sequencing data of a study of OX40 agonist ivuxolimab in advanced cancers. Overall study context: Two cutaneous melanoma patients and one hepatocellular carcinoma patient, three in all, had partial responses.

CDR1 and CDR2 from the germline V gene are SQVTM and ANQGSEA. Trimming shortened V by 6 bases and J by 4 bases, and 22 bases separated the two germline ends. The CDR3 covers 15 residues. Profiling relied on immunoSEQ multiplex PCR, and the TCRdb table lists in-frame clones only, not all of them. The profile covers a few thousand clones, with around 67% appearing a single time and 65% to 90% taken by the ten largest. Of note for this clone: Antigen specificity is unknown.

Whole-study findings and limits: Researchers report that CD8+ T cells had, on average, more expanded clones than CD4+.

The chain uses TRBV29-1 and TRBJ2-7, with no clear D. The receptor comes from an adult with an advanced solid tumor such as melanoma, head and neck, liver or kidney cancer. This specimen consisted of CD4+ or CD8+ T cells sorted from blood, obtained in a trial of the OX40 agonist ivuxolimab. The CDR3: CSVAGHPNTPYEQYF. The CDR3 DNA is TGCAGCGTGGCCGGGCATCCCAATACCCCTTACGAGCAGTACTTC.